These 7 T cell receptor beta chains originate from one sample sequenced in a study of early T cells in non-severe SARS-CoV-2 infection. TCRdb re-called the 5' RACE reads with MiXCR, one entry per CDR3 protein. The repertoire consists of about 80,000 distinct CDR3 sequences, with 12% occurring once and the leading ten covering 15% to 18%. Sequenced material: whole blood, taken at baseline. Receptors were obtained from an adult who was a healthcare worker with PCR-confirmed SARS-CoV-2 infection or an uninfected control (not recorded which). The donor label of this sample is uncertain.

V usage is TRBV13 and J usage is TRBJ2-3; D could derive from TRBD1 or TRBD2 (6 bases each). Looked up from germline, CDR1 is PRHDT and CDR2 is FYEKMQ (reference sequence). The CDR3 consists of 15 residues. Deletions cut 1 base from V and 6 bases from J, with 14 bases between. In DNA form, the CDR3 reads TGTGCCAGCAGCTTAGTTGGGGGGCAAGTGGATACGCAGTATTTT. Encoded protein: CASSLVGGQVDTQYF.

This clonotype was picked up a small number of times. The J gene is TRBJ2-7, the V gene TRBV5-1, with 9 bases fitting TRBD2. Germline V gene data show CDR1 as SGHRS and CDR2 as YFSETQ. The ends lost 3 bases at V and 0 bases at J; junction bases unmatched: 4. This CDR3 comprises 15 residues. In nucleotides, the CDR3 is TGCGCCAGCAGCTGGCTAGCGGGACCCTCCTACGAGCAGTACTTC. Translating it yields CASSWLAGPSYEQYF.

This clonotype was detected only a few times. The chain carries TRBV12-3 or TRBV12-4 and TRBJ1-1; no reliable D call. The V end lost 3 bases, the J end lost 11 bases, and 10 bases lay between the germline ends. The CDR3 totals 11 residues. The CDR3 DNA sequence: TGTGCCAGCAGTTTGGCTGGCTTGGCTTTCTTT. Translation gives CASSLAGLAFF.

Many counts were recorded for this clonotype. The J gene is TRBJ1-1, the V gene TRBV20-1; D unclear. The CDR3 extends over 15 amino acids. Germline V lookup: CDR1 DFQATT, CDR2 SNEGSKA (reference sequence). Trimming pared 0 bases from V and 6 bases from J, leaving 17 bases between. The chain's CDR3 is CSARDSPTRSAEAFF. DNA of the CDR3: TGCAGTGCTAGAGATTCGCCCACACGGAGCGCTGAAGCTTTCTTT.

The chain has TRBV6-1 and TRBJ2-3; no clear D gene. The germline CDR1 and CDR2 sequences are MNHNS and SASEGT. The length of the CDR3 is 11 residues. V gave up 11 bases and J gave up 6 bases, with 12 bases separating them. The DNA for the CDR3 is TGTGCCTCCAAGGCCTTGGATACGCAGTATTTT. Translating gives CASKALDTQYF.

This clonotype was recorded many times. The chain combines TRBV20-1 with TRBJ2-1, with 7 bases that match TRBD2. This CDR3 spans 14 amino acids. Germline CDR1 DFQATT, CDR2 SNEGSKA (reference sequence). With V trimmed by 6 bases and J by 4 bases, 9 bases remained unmatched. CDR3 DNA sequence: TGCAGTGCCACCGGGACTAACTCTTACAATGAGCAGTTCTTC. This sequence encodes CSATGTNSYNEQFF.

The rearrangement joins TRBV5-1 to TRBJ1-2, with 9 bases matching TRBD1. Germline V CDR1 and CDR2: SGHRS, YFSETQ. The CDR3 runs 15 residues. V trimming: 4 bases; J trimming: 5 bases; junction bases outside the gene matches: 9. The CDR3 DNA follows: TGCGCCAGCAGCCCTTGGACAGGGGAGGATTATGGCTACACCTTC. It is translated as CASSPWTGEDYGYTF.